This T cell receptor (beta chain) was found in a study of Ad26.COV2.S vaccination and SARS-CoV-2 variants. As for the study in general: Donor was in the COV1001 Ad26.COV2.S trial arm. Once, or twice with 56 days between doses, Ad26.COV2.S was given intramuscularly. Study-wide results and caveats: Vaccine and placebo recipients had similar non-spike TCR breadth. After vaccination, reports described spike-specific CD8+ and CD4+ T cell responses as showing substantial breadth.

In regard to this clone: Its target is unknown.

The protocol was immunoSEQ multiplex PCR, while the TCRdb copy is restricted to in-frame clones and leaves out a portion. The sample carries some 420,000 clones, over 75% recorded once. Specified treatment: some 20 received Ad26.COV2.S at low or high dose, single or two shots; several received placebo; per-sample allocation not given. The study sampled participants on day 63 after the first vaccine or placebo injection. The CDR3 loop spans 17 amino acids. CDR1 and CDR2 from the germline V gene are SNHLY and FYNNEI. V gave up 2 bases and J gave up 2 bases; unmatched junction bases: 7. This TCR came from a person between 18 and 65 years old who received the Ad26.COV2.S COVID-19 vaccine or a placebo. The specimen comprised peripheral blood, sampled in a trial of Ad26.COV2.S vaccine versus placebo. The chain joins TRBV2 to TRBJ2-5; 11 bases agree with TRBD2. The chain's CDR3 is CASSERGVAGGQETQYF. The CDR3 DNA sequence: TGTGCCAGCAGTGAACGTGGAGTAGCGGGGGGGCAAGAGACCCAGTACTTC.